This T cell receptor (beta chain) is drawn from a study of shared clonotypes between healthy human individuals. Study results and caveats: Clonotype sharing across a few donors was observed for around 5% of naive CD4 clonotypes. Among donors, sharing of clonotypes was expected to be affected by sequencing depth.

Details on this clone: Its cognate antigen is unknown.

At the deep level, the assay was run. Clones were read by immunoSEQ multiplex PCR, and TCRdb kept only the in-frame ones, dropping some. Of roughly 1,600,000 clones listed, 97% to 99% were seen once; the top ten hold approximately 0.38%. The germline gives CDR1 SGHTA, CDR2 FQGTGA. The CDR3 covers 16 residues. Trimming took 0 bases from V and 0 from J, leaving 12 bases between them. The origin of this receptor is a man aged 25 to 40 in good health. The sample taken for sequencing was naive CD4+ T cells sorted from blood. The subset denotes: CD45RA+ positively selected. The genes are TRBV7-3 and TRBJ2-7; a possible D gene is TRBD1 (6 bases). The CDR3 DNA sequence: TGTGCCAGCAGCTTAACGTGGGACACCAACTCCTACGAGCAGTACTTC. Translating gives CASSLTWDTNSYEQYF.